The rows below give T cell receptor beta chains drawn from one sample of a study of T-cell reconstitution after alpha-beta-depleted transplantation in children. TCRdb re-derived calls from the PCR reads in MiXCR, one entry per CDR3 protein. The table lists about 90,000 distinct CDR3 sequences, around 15% of them singletons. Sample: PBMCs, mostly from graft donor cells, taken 180 days after TCRalphabeta/CD19-depleted stem cell transplant. The origin of the receptors is a male patient between 2 and 10 years old who had a stem cell transplant for acute lymphoblastic leukemia, so the T cells may come from the graft donor. Each CDR3 is given with its conserved first and last residue. The D gene is left open where the match is weak. Rows may omit the clone size; those that give it use once, few, many or a size class.

d_gene,abundance,j_gene,v_gene,CDR3aa,CDR3nt
TRBD1,few,TRBJ2-3,TRBV27,CASSSTQDRAGDTQYF,TGTGCCAGCAGTTCTACCCAGGACAGGGCGGGAGATACGCAGTATTTT
NA,few,TRBJ2-7,TRBV27,CASSLSGASEQYF,TGTGCCAGCAGTTTATCAGGGGCAAGCGAGCAGTACTTC
NA,NA,TRBJ2-2,TRBV12-3/TRBV12-4,CASSSDNTGELFF,TGTGCCAGCAGTTCCGATAACACCGGGGAGCTGTTTTTT
TRBD2,few,TRBJ2-5,TRBV29-1,CSVRAGVFQETQYF,TGCAGCGTTCGGGCGGGGGTCTTTCAAGAGACCCAGTACTTC
TRBD1,NA,TRBJ1-1,TRBV6-2/TRBV6-3,CASSQQGGNTEAFF,TGTGCCAGCAGTCAACAGGGGGGAAACACTGAAGCTTTCTTT
NA,few,TRBJ2-3,TRBV28,CASSLRVKNTDTQYF,TGTGCCAGCAGTTTAAGGGTAAAAAACACAGATACGCAGTATTTT
NA,NA,TRBJ2-5,TRBV7-8,CASSGTTVQETQYF,TGTGCCAGCAGCGGGACGACGGTTCAAGAGACCCAGTACTTC
NA,medium-sized,TRBJ1-1,TRBV5-6,CASTLGGRKAEAFF,TGTGCCAGCACCCTAGGGGGAAGAAAGGCTGAAGCTTTCTTT
TRBD2,NA,TRBJ2-5,TRBV3-1,CASSQVAGGRETQYF,TGTGCCAGCAGCCAAGTAGCGGGGGGGCGAGAGACCCAGTACTTC
NA,NA,TRBJ1-5,TRBV16,CASSQSAFRGNSNQPQHF,TGTGCCAGCAGCCAATCTGCGTTTCGAGGGAATAGCAATCAGCCCCAGCATTTT
TRBD2,NA,TRBJ2-5,TRBV18,CASSLKRGPQETQYF,TGTGCCAGCTCACTGAAGCGGGGTCCCCAAGAGACCCAGTACTTC
TRBD2,NA,TRBJ2-5,TRBV7-2,CASSLGSTSGETQYF,TGTGCCAGCAGCTTAGGTAGCACTAGCGGAGAGACCCAGTACTTC
NA,few,TRBJ2-6,TRBV6-2/TRBV6-3,CASSYRTTGANVLTF,TGTGCCAGCAGTTACCGGACGACTGGGGCCAACGTCCTGACTTTC
NA,few,TRBJ2-1,TRBV12-3/TRBV12-4,CASTLEVAGAGNEQFF,TGTGCCAGCACCTTGGAAGTAGCAGGGGCAGGCAATGAGCAGTTCTTC